This T cell receptor (beta chain) was identified during a study of molecular identifiers for immune sequencing clone quantification. General study findings and limits: Beyond 20 RNA copies, clones held over 99% of effector molecules, compared with under 1% in naive cells.

MiXCR, applied by TCRdb to the PCR reads, yields one record per CDR3 protein. The sample has more than 300,000 distinct CDR3 sequences, about 20% seen once. The CDR3 totals 16 residues. The V end lost 6 bases, the J end lost 2 bases, and 20 bases lay between the germline ends. Germline V gene sequence: CDR1 DFQATT, CDR2 SNEGSKA (reference sequence). Ten or more counts support this clonotype. Its antigen remains unidentified. This receptor was identified in a human donor in good health. Some libraries in this study had Jurkat cell RNA spiked in. The sample was naive CD8+ T cells from blood, with Jurkat cell RNA spiked in. The subset was: FACS-sorted CD8+CD4-CCR7+CD45RA+ naive T cells. This chain connects TRBV20-1 to TRBJ2-1; weak D call: TRBD2 (5 bases). The CDR3 is CSAHPWEAEAYNEQFF. The CDR3 DNA reads as TGCAGTGCCCATCCCTGGGAAGCGGAAGCCTACAATGAGCAGTTCTTC.